One and the same sample provided the 20 T cell receptor beta chains below, sequenced in a study of CD8+CD57+ T cells in acquired aplastic anemia. The authors sequenced patients whose flow cytometry had shown CD8+CD57+ cell expansion. TCR beta VDJ combinations and CDR3 sequences were profiled from genomic DNA. TCRdb reprocessed the reads via MiXCR and lists one record per CDR3 protein. Seen here are about 120,000 distinct CDR3 sequences, 45% to 60% observed once, and the top ten hold roughly 28%. The sequencing sample was made of sorted CD4+, CD8+, or CD8+CD57+ T cells (not recorded which) from PBMCs. The receptor set was obtained from a human donor with aplastic anemia.

V usage is TRBV6-1 and J usage is TRBJ2-3, with D maybe TRBD2 (7 bases). This CDR3 spans 16 amino acids. Trimming took off 6 bases at V and 2 bases at J, with 18 bases between the two ends. Germline loops: CDR1 MNHNS, CDR2 SASEGT. As DNA, the CDR3 is TGTGCCAGCAGACTCCTGGGCGGGGGCCTCACAGATACGCAGTATTTT. Its protein product is CASRLLGGGLTDTQYF.

This clonotype occurred many times. An end of the junction differs from the germline gene, which may be a read error. The V and J genes are TRBV5-1 and TRBJ2-1; D is possibly TRBD2 (5 bases). The germline gives CDR1 SGHRS, CDR2 YFSETQ. The CDR3 has 12 amino acids. CDR3 nucleotide sequence: TGCGCCAGCAGATTGGGGAGAAATGAGCAGTTCTTC. Its protein is CASRLGRNEQFF.

The V gene is TRBV15, the J gene TRBJ1-4; no clear D. Trimming took 6 bases from V and 6 from J, leaving 20 bases between them. Germline-derived CDR1 and CDR2 are LNHNV and YYDKDF (reference sequence). The CDR3 has 16 residues. This CDR3 is CATSRPVGFADEKLFF. DNA for the CDR3: TGTGCCACCAGTAGACCGGTGGGGTTTGCAGATGAAAAACTGTTTTTT.

This clonotype showed up just a few times. The genes are TRBV10-3 and TRBJ2-2; D not resolved. Looked up from germline, CDR1 is ENHRY and CDR2 is SYGVKD. This CDR3 is 14 amino acids long. The ends were cut back, 4 bases at V and 6 bases at J, with 12 bases in the middle. CDR3 sequence reads: CAISGNHRPGELFF. CDR3 DNA sequence: TGTGCCATCAGTGGGAACCATCGCCCCGGGGAGCTGTTTTTT.

The chain joins TRBV12-3 or TRBV12-4 to TRBJ1-5, with D tentatively TRBD1 (5 bases). Trimming took 6 bases from V and 0 from J, leaving 15 bases between them. This CDR3 spans 16 amino acids. CDR3 nucleotides: TGTGCCAGCAGCCTCGGCCCACAGGATAGCAATCAGCCCCAGCATTTT. This encodes CASSLGPQDSNQPQHF.

The chain joins TRBV5-1 to TRBJ2-5; D is unclear. The CDR3 is 16 residues long. V was cut by 1 base and J by 0 bases, with 13 bases left in between. Germline V gene sequence: CDR1 SGHRS, CDR2 YFSETQ. CDR3 sequence (DNA): TGCGCCAGCAGCTTGAGGCTAGTCGGTGACCAAGAGACCCAGTACTTC. Residues: CASSLRLVGDQETQYF.

The chain carries TRBV9 and TRBJ1-6, with 7 positions matching TRBD1. CDR1 and CDR2 from the germline V gene are SGDLS and YYNGEE. V was pared by 1 base and J by 11 bases, with 6 bases of the junction left unmatched. The CDR3 loop spans 14 amino acids. The CDR3 sequence: CASSVPGQGAPLHF. The CDR3 region has the DNA TGTGCCAGCAGCGTACCGGGGCAGGGGGCACCCCTCCACTTT.

This clonotype appeared many times. The genes are TRBV20-1 and TRBJ2-2; D unclear. The V gene's germline CDR1 is DFQATT and CDR2 SNEGSKA (reference sequence). With 3 bases removed from V and 3 bases from J, the gap between germline ends came to 11 bases. The CDR3 sequence is 14 residues long. CDR3 in amino acids: CSARGPYDTGELFF. The DNA for the CDR3 is TGCAGTGCTAGGGGCCCATACGACACCGGGGAGCTGTTTTTT.

This chain uses TRBV28 with TRBJ1-4; D remains ambiguous. The V gene's germline CDR1 is MDHEN and CDR2 SYDVKM. Trimming cost V 6 bases and J 0 bases, with 17 bases left between them. The CDR3 length is 17 residues. The CDR3 DNA sequence: TGTGCCAGCAGCTATCGCGGCGAAGGTCCAACTAATGAAAAACTGTTTTTT. Translation gives CASSYRGEGPTNEKLFF.

This sequence joins TRBV7-3 and TRBJ2-5, with 7 bases aligning to TRBD1. Per germline, CDR1 SGHTA and CDR2 FQGTGA. The CDR3 contains 12 residues. Germline trimming cut 5 bases from V and 4 bases from J; bases unmatched to any gene: 1. The CDR3 spells CASSRQGETQYF. DNA of the CDR3: TGTGCCAGCAGCCGACAGGGAGAGACCCAGTACTTC. Supplemented by reference TRBV7-3 and TRBJ2-5, the full variable domain reads GAGVSQTPSNKVTEKGKYVELRCDPISGHTALYWYRQSLGQGPEFLIYFQGTGAADDSGLPNDRFFAVRPEGSVSTLKIQRTERGDSAVYLCASSRQGETQYFGPGTRLLVL.

The CDR3 bases are TGTGCCAGCAGTCGGACAGGTACGAACTATGGCTACACCTTC. It yields the protein CASSRTGTNYGYTF. This chain connects TRBV13 to TRBJ1-2; 7 bases match TRBD1. This CDR3 comprises 14 residues. Germline CDR1 PRHDT, CDR2 FYEKMQ (reference sequence). V lost 6 bases to trimming and J lost 2 bases; unmatched junction nucleotides: 6.

The V call is TRBV29-1, the J call TRBJ2-7; D is ambiguous. Trimming took 7 bases from V and 7 from J, leaving 17 bases between them. CDR1 and CDR2 (germline): SQVTM, ANQGSEA. The CDR3 is 12 residues long. In nucleotides, the CDR3 is TGCAGCGCCCAAGGGCCTCAAGTAGAGCAGTACTTC. It translates to CSAQGPQVEQYF.

This clonotype occurred a few times. The chain uses TRBV2 and TRBJ1-1; 8 bases are a match to TRBD1. Germline assignment: CDR1 SNHLY and CDR2 FYNNEI. V lost 8 bases to trimming and J lost 1 base; unmatched junction nucleotides: 9. The CDR3 is 15 residues long. The CDR3 DNA follows: TGTGCCAGCGAGGGAGACAGGGGAACGAACACTGAAGCTTTCTTT. As protein: CASEGDRGTNTEAFF. The full variable domain, its missing parts supplied by reference TRBV2 and TRBJ1-1, is EPEVTQTPSHQVTQMGQEVILRCVPISNHLYFYWYRQILGQKVEFLVSFYNNEISEKSEIFDDQFSVERPDGSNFTLKIRSTKLEDSAMYFCASEGDRGTNTEAFFGQGTRLTVV.

This clonotype has a count of ten or more. The rearrangement joins TRBV19 to TRBJ2-1; TRBD2 agrees at 10 bases. The ends lost 6 bases at V and 5 bases at J; junction bases unmatched: 7. The CDR3 loop spans 15 amino acids. Germline CDR1 and CDR2: LNHDA and SQIVND (reference sequence). The CDR3 reads CASRGLAGADNEQFF. CDR3 DNA: TGTGCCAGTAGGGGGCTAGCGGGGGCCGACAATGAGCAGTTCTTC. Together with reference TRBV19 and TRBJ2-1, the CDR3 gives the full variable domain: DGGITQSPKYLFRKEGQNVTLSCEQNLNHDAMYWYRQDPGQGLRLIYYSQIVNDFQKGDIAEGYSVSREKKESFPLTVTSAQKNPTAFYLCASRGLAGADNEQFFGPGTRLTVL.

The chain joins TRBV7-8 to TRBJ2-5; D is ambiguous. The DNA matches TRBJ2-1 better at its end, which makes the J call doubtful. The CDR3 runs 14 residues. The germline V gene has CDR1 SGHVS and CDR2 FQNEAQ. DNA for the CDR3: TGTGCCAGCAGCGATCGGACGGGCCCAGTGGGGCAGTTCTTC. It yields the protein CASSDRTGPVGQFF.

The chain joins TRBV6-1 to TRBJ1-1; 10 positions agree with TRBD1. J lost 3 bases, V lost 6 bases, and 13 bases had no gene match. This CDR3 is built from 17 residues. Germline loops: CDR1 MNHNS, CDR2 SASEGT. The CDR3 loop is CASSVLRPGTGDTEAFF. In nucleotides, the CDR3 is TGTGCCAGCAGCGTTCTTCGTCCTGGGACAGGGGACACTGAAGCTTTCTTT.

V gene TRBV10-3 combines with J gene TRBJ2-7; D ambiguous. Per germline, CDR1 ENHRY and CDR2 SYGVKD. Trimming cost V 3 bases and J 4 bases, with 7 bases left between them. This CDR3 is built from 12 residues. For the CDR3, the DNA is TGTGCCATCAGTGAAGGGTGGTACGAGCAGTACTTC. Protein product: CAISEGWYEQYF.

This chain connects TRBV20-1 to TRBJ2-7; D not certain. Looked up from germline, CDR1 is DFQATT and CDR2 is SNEGSKA (reference sequence). The CDR3 extends over 8 amino acids. V gave up 7 bases and J gave up 6 bases, with 4 bases separating them. The CDR3 loop reads CSEGEQYF. For the CDR3, the DNA is TGCAGTGAGGGCGAGCAGTACTTC.

The chain is built from TRBV7-3 and TRBJ2-7; D unresolved. The V gene's germline CDR1 is SGHTA and CDR2 FQGTGA. V was shortened by 4 bases and J by 2 bases, with 9 bases between the two germline ends. This CDR3 is built from 13 residues. CDR3 nucleotide sequence: TGTGCCAGCAGCTCAAGCGCCACCTACGAGCAGTACTTC. Translation gives CASSSSATYEQYF.

On this clonotype: This could be a read error, since a much larger clone is one nucleotide away. The chain uses TRBV12-3 or TRBV12-4 and TRBJ1-2; maybe TRBD1 (5 bases). This CDR3 has 14 amino acids. The chain's CDR3 is CASGLIRGADGYTF. CDR3 nucleotides: TGTGCCAGCGGTTTAATTAGGGGTGCAGATGGCTACACCTTC.